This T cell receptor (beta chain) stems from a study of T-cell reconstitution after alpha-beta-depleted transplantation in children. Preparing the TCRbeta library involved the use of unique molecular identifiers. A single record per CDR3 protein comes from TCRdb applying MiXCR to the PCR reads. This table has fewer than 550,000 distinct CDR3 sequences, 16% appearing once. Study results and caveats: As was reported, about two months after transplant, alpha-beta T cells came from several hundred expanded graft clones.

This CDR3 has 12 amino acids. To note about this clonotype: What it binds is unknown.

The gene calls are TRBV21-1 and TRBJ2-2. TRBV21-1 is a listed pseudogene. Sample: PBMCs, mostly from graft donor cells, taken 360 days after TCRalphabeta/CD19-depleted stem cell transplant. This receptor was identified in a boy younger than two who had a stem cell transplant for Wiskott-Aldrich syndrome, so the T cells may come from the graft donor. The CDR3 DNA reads TGTGCCAGCAGCAATACCACCGGGGAGCTGTTTTTT. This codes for CASSNTTGELFF.